The next 30 T cell receptor beta chains were all read from a single sample in a study of control samples from healthy donors and cancer patients. Sequencing was performed with immunoSEQ multiplex PCR; in TCRdb, only in-frame clones are kept and a portion is missing. The repertoire holds some 100,000 clones, with 85% to 90% as singletons. The specimen was blood. Every receptor here comes from a woman aged 45-65 years in good health.

The V and J genes are TRBV5-1 and TRBJ2-1, with unresolved D. The germline V and J ends were trimmed by 0 bases and 4 bases, with 17 bases remaining between them. The germline V gene encodes CDR1 SGHRS and CDR2 YFSETQ. The CDR3 has 17 amino acids. CDR3 loop: CASSLGLSALRYNEQFF. The CDR3 DNA is TGCGCCAGCAGCTTGGGGCTGTCTGCGCTGAGGTACAATGAGCAGTTCTTC. The entire variable domain, with the rest obtained from reference TRBV5-1 and TRBJ2-1, is as follows: KAGVTQTPRYLIKTRGQQVTLSCSPISGHRSVSWYQQTPGQGLQFLFEYFSETQRNKGNFPGRFSGRQFSNSRSEMNVSTLELGDSALYLCASSLGLSALRYNEQFFGPGTRLTVL.

The chain carries TRBV6-6 and TRBJ1-5, with unresolved D. Germline CDR1 and CDR2: MNHNY and SVGAGI (reference sequence). V was shortened by 11 bases and J by 4 bases, with 12 bases between the two germline ends. The CDR3 spans 12 residues. In nucleotides, the CDR3 is TGTGCCGCCCGGCGGGAGAATCAGCCCCAGCATTTT. It is translated as CAARRENQPQHF.

The chain employs TRBV7-2 and TRBJ2-7; 11 bases align to TRBD2. Trimming cost V 1 base and J 3 bases; bases outside gene matches: 2. Per the germline V gene, CDR1 is SGHTA and CDR2 is FQGNSA. The CDR3 has 15 residues. The CDR3, as DNA: TGTGCCAGCAGCTTAGTAGCGGGGGGGAACTACGAGCAGTACTTC. Protein sequence: CASSLVAGGNYEQYF.

The chain couples TRBV14 to TRBJ1-2; no clear D gene. Germline V CDR1 and CDR2: SGHDN, FVKESK. The length of the CDR3 is 13 residues. The ends were cut back, 1 base at V and 8 bases at J, with 11 bases in the middle. CDR3 coding DNA: TGTGCCAGCAGCCAAGTGGTCCTGGGAGGCTACACCTTC. The encoded protein is CASSQVVLGGYTF.

The J gene is TRBJ1-5, the V gene TRBV6-1; a possible D gene is TRBD1 (5 bases). The V and J ends lost 3 bases and 1 base respectively, with 7 bases between them. The length of the CDR3 is 14 residues. The germline gives CDR1 MNHNS, CDR2 SASEGT. The CDR3: CASSEWGSNQPQHF. CDR3 DNA sequence: TGTGCCAGCAGTGAGTGGGGCAGCAATCAGCCCCAGCATTTT.

The V call is TRBV19, the J call TRBJ1-1, with TRBD1 matching 8 bases. J lost 0 bases, V lost 5 bases, and 5 bases had no gene match. CDR3 length: 15 amino acids. CDR1 LNHDA and CDR2 SQIVND come from the germline V gene (reference sequence). The CDR3 DNA sequence: TGTGCCAGTAGTGTCTGGACAGGGATGAACACTGAAGCTTTCTTT. This translates into CASSVWTGMNTEAFF.

The rearrangement links TRBV6-5 to TRBJ1-1; TRBD1 is a possible D gene (5 bases). Germline V gene lookup returns CDR1 MNHEY and CDR2 SVGAGI. The V and J ends lost 6 bases and 4 bases respectively, with 9 bases between them. The CDR3 loop spans 12 amino acids. The DNA of the CDR3 is TGTGCCAGCAGGAGAGGGGCCACTGAAGCTTTCTTT. Amino acid sequence: CASRRGATEAFF.

The V call is TRBV7-2, the J call TRBJ2-5; 10 positions match TRBD1. Unmatched junction bases numbered 17, after V lost 3 bases and J lost 4 bases. This CDR3 has 19 residues. Looked up from germline, CDR1 is SGHTA and CDR2 is FQGNSA. As DNA, the CDR3 is TGTGCCAGCAGCTTCTCCCCGACAGGGGGCTCGGTTGGTCGAGAGACCCAGTACTTC. Encoded protein: CASSFSPTGGSVGRETQYF.

In its sample, this clone was seen once. V gene TRBV7-9 combines with J gene TRBJ1-2; D is uncertain. The germline V and J ends were trimmed by 4 bases and 4 bases, with 13 bases remaining between them. The CDR3 sequence is 14 residues long. Per germline, CDR1 SEHNR and CDR2 FQNEAQ (reference sequence). The chain's CDR3 is CASSSETPSYGYTF. The DNA of the CDR3 is TGTGCCAGCAGCTCAGAGACCCCCAGCTATGGCTACACCTTC.

The chain joins TRBV18 to TRBJ1-4; D may be TRBD1 (5 bases). V lost 1 base to trimming and J lost 8 bases, with 14 bases between them. CDR1 and CDR2 (germline): KGHSH, LQKENI. CDR3 length: 15 residues. The CDR3 spells CASSPRQGVWEKLFF. The CDR3 bases are TGTGCCAGCTCACCACGGCAAGGGGTTTGGGAAAAACTGTTTTTT.

This clone was seen just once. V is TRBV30 and J is TRBJ1-4; D not certain. There are 14 residues in the CDR3. The V end lost 7 bases, the J end lost 4 bases, and 16 bases lay between the germline ends. CDR1 is GTSNPN and CDR2 is SVGIG in the germline V gene (reference sequence). DNA of the CDR3: TGTGCCTTCACCGGCCCGTGGATTAATGAAAAACTGTTTTTT. Protein sequence: CAFTGPWINEKLFF.

This clone showed up just once. The gene calls are TRBV18 and TRBJ1-2, with 12 bases identical to TRBD1. Trimming cost V 3 bases and J 6 bases; bases outside gene matches: 5. Germline V gene data show CDR1 as KGHSH and CDR2 as LQKENI. This CDR3 is built from 15 residues. The CDR3 sequence: CASSPSGQGANGYTF. CDR3 bases: TGTGCCAGCTCACCGTCGGGACAGGGGGCTAATGGCTACACCTTC.

The V and J genes are TRBV7-2 and TRBJ2-3, with TRBD2 matching over 11 bases. The CDR3 is 18 residues long. The trim removed 5 bases at V and 1 base at J, leaving 11 bases unmatched. Germline V lookup: CDR1 SGHTA, CDR2 FQGNSA. CDR3 in amino acids: CASSPQRLAGLRTDTQYF. The CDR3 nucleotides are TGTGCCAGCAGCCCCCAGCGACTAGCGGGACTGCGCACAGATACGCAGTATTTT.

V gene TRBV27 combines with J gene TRBJ2-3; no firm D call. Trimming removed 5 bases at V and 7 bases at J, with 10 bases between. Germline CDR1 is MNHEY and CDR2 is SMNVEV (reference sequence). The CDR3 totals 12 residues. The CDR3 is CASSTQSHTQYF. In nucleotides, the CDR3 is TGTGCCAGCAGTACCCAATCCCATACGCAGTATTTT.

The chain combines TRBV6-4 with TRBJ1-5, with TRBD1 matching over 7 bases. The J segment lost 5 bases and the V segment lost 5 bases, leaving 6 bases of the junction unmatched. The germline V gene encodes CDR1 MRHNA and CDR2 SNTAGT. The length of the CDR3 is 14 residues. This chain's CDR3 is CASSKEGGHQPQHF. The DNA for the CDR3 is TGTGCCAGCAGTAAGGAAGGGGGCCATCAGCCCCAGCATTTT.

The rearrangement links TRBV11-2 to TRBJ2-1, with TRBD2 matching 13 bases. The CDR3 totals 17 residues. V lost 5 bases and J lost 6; bases outside the gene matches: 10. From germline, CDR1 is SGHAT and CDR2 FQNNGV. CDR3 loop: CASSPGTSGIRINEQFF. CDR3 nucleotide sequence: TGTGCCAGCAGCCCCGGGACTAGCGGGATACGGATCAATGAGCAGTTCTTC.

This clone was counted a few times. The chain has TRBV10-3 and TRBJ1-1, with 7 bases identical to TRBD1. Germline V gene data show CDR1 as ENHRY and CDR2 as SYGVKD. The V and J ends lost 8 bases and 0 bases, in that order; junction bases with no gene match: 3. The CDR3 covers 13 residues. The CDR3 coding sequence is TGTGCCATCGGGGACAGCATGAACACTGAAGCTTTCTTT. Translation gives CAIGDSMNTEAFF.

The rearrangement uses TRBV30 and TRBJ2-3, with 8 nucleotides matching TRBD2. The CDR3 is 11 amino acids. The germline V gene encodes CDR1 GTSNPN and CDR2 SVGIG (reference sequence). Trimming took 0 bases from V and 14 from J; bases not matched to a gene: 4. Here the CDR3 reads CAWSVPGGVYF. The CDR3 nucleotides are TGTGCCTGGAGTGTACCCGGGGGGGTGTATTTT. Combining the CDR3 with reference TRBV30 and TRBJ2-3 gives the whole variable domain SQTIHQWPATLVQPVGSPLSLECTVEGTSNPNLYWYRQAAGRGLQLLFYSVGIGQISSEVPQNLSASRPQDRQFILSSKKLLLSDSGFYLCAWSVPGGVYFGPGTRLTVL.

This clone was detected only once. V gene TRBV5-6 combines with J gene TRBJ1-4, with TRBD1 identical over 8 bases. Per the germline V gene, CDR1 is SGHDT and CDR2 is YYEEEE. CDR3 length: 14 amino acids. J gave up 11 bases and V 4 bases, and 10 bases lay outside the gene matches. The CDR3 coding sequence is TGTGCCAGCAGCCTGACAGGGGATATGGGGAAACTGTTTTTT. The encoded protein is CASSLTGDMGKLFF.

In DNA form, the CDR3 reads TGTGCCAGCATCCTAAGAGGGGGCCTTAGCCCCGGGGAGCTGTTTTTT. This codes for CASILRGGLSPGELFF. The genes are TRBV6-6 and TRBJ2-2, with TRBD1 matching 7 bases. CDR1 MNHNY and CDR2 SVGAGI come from the germline V gene (reference sequence). Trimming removed 7 bases from V and 6 bases from J; junction bases left unmatched: 14. The CDR3 consists of 16 residues.

The rearrangement links TRBV6-4 to TRBJ1-4; D not certain. With 2 bases removed from V and 4 bases from J, the gap between germline ends came to 5 bases. CDR3 size: 13 residues. Germline V CDR1 and CDR2: MRHNA, SNTAGT. The CDR3 protein is CASSDRINEKLFF. In DNA form, the CDR3 reads TGTGCCAGCAGTGACAGGATTAATGAAAAACTGTTTTTT.

The gene calls are TRBV25-1 and TRBJ1-1, with D unresolved. V gave up 6 bases and J gave up 1 base, with 6 bases separating them. Germline CDR1 is MGHDK and CDR2 is SYGVNS. The CDR3 runs 12 residues. This CDR3 is CASSRQNTEAFF. CDR3 bases: TGTGCCAGCAGCCGACAGAACACTGAAGCTTTCTTT.

The J gene is TRBJ1-1, the V gene TRBV7-6; D is unresolved. The germline CDR1 and CDR2 sequences are SGHVS and FNYEAQ. V was clipped by 1 base and J by 3 bases, with 9 bases between them. The CDR3 length is 14 residues. The CDR3 is CASSLVGQYTEAFF. In DNA form, the CDR3 reads TGTGCCAGCAGCTTAGTCGGCCAGTACACTGAAGCTTTCTTT. Based on the CDR3 plus reference TRBV7-6 and TRBJ1-1, the full variable domain is GAGVSQSPRYKVTKRGQDVALRCDPISGHVSLYWYRQALGQGPEFLTYFNYEAQQDKSGLPNDRFSAERPEGSISTLTIQRTEQRDSAMYRCASSLVGQYTEAFFGQGTRLTVV.

The J gene is TRBJ2-3, the V gene TRBV19, with D tentatively TRBD2 (6 bases). The length of the CDR3 is 18 residues. Germline loops: CDR1 LNHDA, CDR2 SQIVND (reference sequence). V was shortened by 6 bases and J by 3 bases, with 25 bases between the two germline ends. The CDR3 DNA reads as TGTGCCAGTAGGCCCTTAGTAGGGACCACAAGCGGGACAGATACGCAGTATTTT. This encodes CASRPLVGTTSGTDTQYF.

The chain has TRBV4-3 and TRBJ2-1; TRBD2 matches at 7 bases. Germline-derived CDR1 and CDR2 are LGHNA and YSLEER. The CDR3 extends over 18 amino acids. The V segment lost 1 base and the J segment 0 bases; nucleotides outside the gene matches: 9. The DNA for the CDR3 is TGCGCCAGCAGCCAAGGAAGTAGCGGGTGGAGCTCCTACAATGAGCAGTTCTTC. It codes for CASSQGSSGWSSYNEQFF.

V and J are TRBV18 and TRBJ1-4; 11 bases align to TRBD1. CDR3 length equals 15 residues. The germline V gene encodes CDR1 KGHSH and CDR2 LQKENI. V gave up 6 bases and J gave up 8 bases; unmatched junction bases: 8. The CDR3 nucleotides read TGTGCCAGCTCTACTGGACAGGGGGCAGGGGAAAAACTGTTTTTT. Translating gives CASSTGQGAGEKLFF.

Turning to this clone: Other DNA variants within this sample encode the same CDR3. V and J are TRBV7-2 and TRBJ2-1; 12 bases match TRBD2. Germline CDR1 is SGHTA and CDR2 is FQGNSA. V was pared by 5 bases and J by 5 bases, with 4 bases of the junction left unmatched. The length of the CDR3 is 15 residues. The CDR3 DNA sequence: TGTGCCAGCAGCCCTCGACTAGCGGGGGACAATGAGCAGTTCTTC. Protein: CASSPRLAGDNEQFF.

J is TRBJ2-3 and V is TRBV5-4, with 9 bases fitting TRBD1. CDR1 is SGHNT, CDR2 YYREEE, per germline (reference sequence). V lost 4 bases to trimming and J lost 5 bases; unmatched junction nucleotides: 11. The CDR3 extends over 16 amino acids. CDR3 DNA sequence: TGTGCCAGCAGCCGGGGTGTGGGACAGGGAGGAGATACGCAGTATTTT. Residues: CASSRGVGQGGDTQYF.

The V gene is TRBV18, the J gene TRBJ2-7, with 7 bases matching TRBD1. V lost 3 bases, J lost 2 bases, and 4 bases stayed unmatched. Germline values: CDR1 KGHSH, CDR2 LQKENI. This CDR3 spans 14 amino acids. Written as DNA, the CDR3 is TGTGCCAGCTCACCCCGAACAGGGGCCTACGAGCAGTACGTC. Residues: CASSPRTGAYEQYV.

V usage is TRBV6-5 and J usage is TRBJ1-1, with D uncertain. The germline V gene encodes CDR1 MNHEY and CDR2 SVGAGI. The CDR3 loop spans 12 amino acids. V was trimmed by 5 bases and J by 5 bases, leaving 9 bases between them. The CDR3, as DNA: TGTGCCAGCAGTCAGGCATGGACTGAAGCTTTCTTT. Translation gives CASSQAWTEAFF.